The source of this TCR beta chain is a study of early T cells in non-severe SARS-CoV-2 infection. Germline CDR1 is SEHNR and CDR2 is FQNEAQ (reference sequence). J was trimmed by 3 bases and V by 5 bases; bases with no gene match: 4. This CDR3 comprises 13 residues. Separate cDNA molecules each had unique molecular identifiers attached to them. TCRdb re-called the 5' RACE reads with MiXCR, one entry per CDR3 protein. The table lists roughly 57,000 distinct CDR3 sequences, around 12% of them singletons. A few counts support this clonotype. The chain couples TRBV7-9 to TRBJ2-7, with 7 bases identical to TRBD2. This TCR was recovered from an adult who was a healthcare worker with PCR-confirmed SARS-CoV-2 infection or an uninfected control (not recorded which). The sample consisted of whole blood, taken at baseline. The CDR3 DNA sequence: TGTGCCAGCAGCCGGACGGGGGGCTACGAGCAGTACTTC. Protein: CASSRTGGYEQYF.